This passage covers 31 T cell receptor beta chains from one sample sequenced in a study of cytomegalovirus exposure and HLA in healthy donors. The PCR ran on 60 Vbeta and 13 Jbeta primers. Method: immunoSEQ multiplex PCR; TCRdb's copy keeps in-frame clones and lacks some. The table shows more than 120,000 clones, with about 80% occurring only once. Sequencing was carried out using PBMCs. The receptors shown here come from a woman aged 40-49 years in good health and CMV-seropositive.

This clone has a handful of counts. This chain joins TRBV11-2 and TRBJ2-1; 10 bases line up with TRBD2. CDR3 length: 15 residues. Germline V lookup: CDR1 SGHAT, CDR2 FQNNGV. V shed 5 bases and J 5 bases; nucleotides not matched to a gene: 6. The CDR3 nucleotides are TGTGCCAGCAGCGGAGGGACTAGCGTGAACAATGAGCAGTTCTTC. Its protein is CASSGGTSVNNEQFF.

The chain recombines TRBV19 with TRBJ2-2; 9 nucleotides align to TRBD2. Looked up from germline, CDR1 is LNHDA and CDR2 is SQIVND (reference sequence). After removal of 3 bases from V and 7 bases from J, the junction contained 9 bases not matched to a gene. The CDR3 consists of 16 residues. CDR3: CASSMGLAGRSGELFF. As DNA, the CDR3 is TGTGCCAGTAGTATGGGGCTAGCGGGGAGGAGCGGGGAGCTGTTTTTT.

The genes are TRBV25-1 and TRBJ2-7, with 7 bases lining up with TRBD2. Losses at the gene ends were 6 bases for V and 3 bases for J; bases not matched to a gene: 11. Germline lookup yields CDR1 MGHDK and CDR2 SYGVNS. The CDR3 length is 15 residues. The chain's CDR3 is CASSLGASGFYEQYF. The CDR3 nucleotides are TGTGCCAGCAGCCTAGGGGCTAGCGGCTTCTACGAGCAGTACTTC.

This chain uses TRBV27 with TRBJ2-3; no clear D gene. CDR3 length: 13 amino acids. V was trimmed by 11 bases and J by 0 bases, leaving 12 bases between them. Germline V gives CDR1 MNHEY, CDR2 SMNVEV (reference sequence). CDR3: CAGAASSTDTQYF. The CDR3 DNA reads as TGTGCCGGAGCAGCATCTAGCACAGATACGCAGTATTTT.

The chain links TRBV2 to TRBJ2-5, with 7 bases that match TRBD1. The CDR3 sequence is 14 residues long. V dropped 8 bases and J dropped 2; count of bases not matched to a gene: 8. Germline CDR1 and CDR2: SNHLY and FYNNEI. The CDR3 nucleotides read TGTGCCAGCTCTCTTTTGACAGGGCAAGAGACCCAGTACTTC. Translation: CASSLLTGQETQYF.

The chain is built from TRBV27 and TRBJ2-3, with TRBD2 matching 9 bases. CDR1 is MNHEY, CDR2 SMNVEV, per germline (reference sequence). The CDR3 is 16 amino acids. The V gene end was trimmed by 6 bases and the J gene end by 2 bases; junction bases not matched to a gene: 9. CDR3 nucleotide sequence: TGTGCCAGCAGATCTTTAGCGGGAGCGACCACAGATACGCAGTATTTT. Its translation: CASRSLAGATTDTQYF.

The chain couples TRBV5-1 to TRBJ1-5; 9 bases agree with TRBD1. Germline V gene data show CDR1 as SGHRS and CDR2 as YFSETQ. V was pared by 2 bases and J by 4 bases, with 10 bases of the junction left unmatched. The CDR3 is 17 amino acids. DNA of the CDR3: TGCGCCAGCAGCTTTCAAATAGAGGACAGGGGTAATCAGCCCCAGCATTTT. Its translation: CASSFQIEDRGNQPQHF.

The V and J genes are TRBV7-8 and TRBJ2-3; a possible D gene is TRBD1 (5 bases). The CDR3 has 16 residues. V shed 4 bases and J shed 0 bases, with 14 bases lying between them. Germline V gene data show CDR1 as SGHVS and CDR2 as FQNEAQ. The CDR3 loop reads CASSSRLDSSTDTQYF. CDR3 nucleotides: TGTGCCAGCAGCTCACGACTCGACAGTAGCACAGATACGCAGTATTTT.

This chain connects TRBV7-9 to TRBJ2-1, with 7 bases matching TRBD1. Germline V gives CDR1 SEHNR, CDR2 FQNEAQ (reference sequence). The trim removed 4 bases at V and 0 bases at J, leaving 0 bases unmatched. CDR3 length: 14 residues. DNA of the CDR3: TGTGCCAGCAGCTGGACAGGCTCCTACAATGAGCAGTTCTTC. Its translation is CASSWTGSYNEQFF.

The chain combines TRBV19 with TRBJ1-1; D possibly corresponds to TRBD1 (5 bases). Germline V CDR1 and CDR2: LNHDA, SQIVND (reference sequence). The ends were cut back, 3 bases at V and 6 bases at J, with 11 bases in the middle. CDR3 size: 13 residues. The CDR3 DNA reads as TGTGCCAGTAGTATTAGGAGGGGACCTGAAGCTTTCTTT. Encoded protein: CASSIRRGPEAFF.

The chain has TRBV4-1 and TRBJ2-1; 8 bases align to TRBD2. The germline CDR1 and CDR2 sequences are MGHRA and YSYEKL. V trimming: 1 base; J trimming: 9 bases; junction bases outside the gene matches: 8. There are 15 residues in the CDR3. The CDR3 loop is CASSQAGGGLGEQFF. The CDR3 nucleotides read TGCGCCAGCAGCCAAGCGGGAGGGGGTTTGGGTGAGCAGTTCTTC.

The chain carries TRBV5-1 and TRBJ2-4; 7 nucleotides agree with TRBD2. CDR3 length: 14 amino acids. The V gene's germline CDR1 is SGHRS and CDR2 YFSETQ. V trimming: 4 bases; J trimming: 5 bases; junction bases outside the gene matches: 6. CDR3 sequence reads: CASSGGRFENIQYF. CDR3 bases: TGCGCCAGCAGCGGCGGGAGATTCGAAAACATTCAGTACTTC.

This chain joins TRBV4-1 and TRBJ2-2; a possible D gene is TRBD2 (6 bases). This CDR3 comprises 15 residues. Germline V gene data show CDR1 as MGHRA and CDR2 as YSYEKL. The V and J ends lost 4 bases and 3 bases respectively, with 12 bases between them. CDR3 amino acids: CASSRAGTYTGELFF. CDR3 nucleotides: TGCGCCAGCAGCCGGGCAGGGACTTACACCGGGGAGCTGTTTTTT.

The rearrangement links TRBV18 to TRBJ1-3, with D hard to call. V lost 5 bases to trimming and J lost 0 bases, with 5 bases between them. Germline V gene lookup returns CDR1 KGHSH and CDR2 LQKENI. The CDR3 consists of 13 residues. The chain's CDR3 is CASSDSSGNTIYF. The DNA of the CDR3 is TGTGCCAGCTCAGATAGCTCTGGAAACACCATATATTTT.

The J gene is TRBJ2-1, the V gene TRBV28; 11 bases fit TRBD1. V lost 3 bases to trimming and J lost 2 bases; unmatched junction nucleotides: 6. This CDR3 has 17 residues. Germline-derived CDR1 and CDR2 are MDHEN and SYDVKM. In nucleotides, the CDR3 is TGTGCCAGCAGTTTCCTCCGGGACAGGGGGACCTACAATGAGCAGTTCTTC. Translation: CASSFLRDRGTYNEQFF.

The CDR3 sequence is CASSLTLAGNTGELFF. The DNA of the CDR3 is TGTGCCAGCAGCTTAACGCTAGCGGGGAACACCGGGGAGCTGTTTTTT. The chain recombines TRBV7-3 with TRBJ2-2; 8 positions match TRBD2. CDR3 length: 16 residues. The V gene end was trimmed by 0 bases and the J gene end by 1 base; junction bases not matched to a gene: 1. The germline V gene has CDR1 SGHTA and CDR2 FQGTGA.

In this sample, this clone turned up once. J is TRBJ2-3 and V is TRBV20-1; D not resolved. This CDR3 region has 11 residues. Trimming pared 5 bases from V and 5 bases from J, leaving 8 bases between. Germline V lookup: CDR1 DFQATT, CDR2 SNEGSKA (reference sequence). The CDR3 region has the DNA TGCAGTGCTTGCCTAGGAGATACGCAGTATTTT. Translating it yields CSACLGDTQYF.

This sequence joins TRBV19 and TRBJ1-1; D gene uncertain. This CDR3 is 13 amino acids long. CDR1 is LNHDA and CDR2 is SQIVND in the germline V gene (reference sequence). The ends were cut back, 4 bases at V and 1 base at J, with 7 bases in the middle. The CDR3 sequence: CASSSEGNTEAFF. The CDR3 region has the DNA TGTGCCAGTAGTAGTGAGGGGAACACTGAAGCTTTCTTT.

The chain employs TRBV11-2 and TRBJ2-1; TRBD2 matches 9 bases. CDR1 and CDR2 (germline): SGHAT, FQNNGV. The CDR3 has 16 amino acids. V lost 4 bases, J lost 4 bases, and 8 bases stayed unmatched. CDR3 bases: TGTGCCAGCAGCTCCCGACTAGCGGATATATACAATGAGCAGTTCTTC. It translates to CASSSRLADIYNEQFF.

The V call is TRBV20-1, the J call TRBJ2-1; no clear D. The V and J ends lost 1 base and 7 bases respectively, with 5 bases between them. In germline, CDR1 is DFQATT, CDR2 SNEGSKA (reference sequence). The length of the CDR3 is 11 residues. DNA of the CDR3: TGCAGTGCTAGAGGGAGAAATGAGCAGTTCTTC. It translates to CSARGRNEQFF.

This chain links TRBV19 with TRBJ2-3, with a weak D call TRBD2 (6 bases). Germline-derived CDR1 and CDR2 are LNHDA and SQIVND (reference sequence). V gave up 6 bases and J gave up 0 bases, with 10 bases separating them. The CDR3 totals 14 residues. CDR3 in amino acids: CASRAGPSTDTQYF. The CDR3, as DNA: TGTGCCAGTAGAGCGGGCCCCAGCACAGATACGCAGTATTTT.

This clone has a single count. The chain joins TRBV30 to TRBJ2-3; 8 bases agree with TRBD2. Germline lookup yields CDR1 GTSNPN and CDR2 SVGIG (reference sequence). The CDR3 has 15 amino acids. Trimming at V came to 8 bases and at J to 6 bases, leaving 16 bases not matched to a gene. The CDR3 DNA reads as TGTGCCCGGGCGGGAGGAAAGGGCACACAGGATACGCAGTATTTT. It codes for CARAGGKGTQDTQYF. The variable domain in full, completed from reference TRBV30 and TRBJ2-3, reads SQTIHQWPATLVQPVGSPLSLECTVEGTSNPNLYWYRQAAGRGLQLLFYSVGIGQISSEVPQNLSASRPQDRQFILSSKKLLLSDSGFYLCARAGGKGTQDTQYFGPGTRLTVL.

Turning to this clone: Other DNA sequences in the sample encode the same CDR3. The J gene is TRBJ1-2, the V gene TRBV6-5; TRBD1 agrees at 8 bases. Germline trimming cut 4 bases from V and 4 bases from J; bases unmatched to any gene: 11. The germline CDR1 and CDR2 sequences are MNHEY and SVGAGI. This CDR3 has 16 amino acids. This CDR3 is CASSLDRVGMGYGYTF. The CDR3 bases are TGTGCCAGCAGTTTGGACAGGGTTGGAATGGGCTATGGCTACACCTTC.

The genes are TRBV15 and TRBJ1-2; possibly TRBD1 for D (6 bases). The CDR3 covers 14 residues. Germline V gene lookup returns CDR1 LNHNV and CDR2 YYDKDF (reference sequence). Trimming pared 5 bases from V and 3 bases from J, leaving 13 bases between. CDR3 coding DNA: TGTGCCACCAGCCGGGACAACGTCGACTATGGCTACACCTTC. Translation gives CATSRDNVDYGYTF.

The V call is TRBV18, the J call TRBJ2-3, with TRBD1 identical over 9 bases. Unmatched junction bases numbered 8, after V lost 6 bases and J lost 4 bases. Germline V gene data show CDR1 as KGHSH and CDR2 as LQKENI. This CDR3 comprises 15 residues. The CDR3 here is CASSATGGVPDTQYF. The DNA of the CDR3 is TGTGCCAGCTCGGCAACAGGGGGCGTTCCAGATACGCAGTATTTT.

The rearrangement joins TRBV5-1 to TRBJ2-3; D remains ambiguous. Germline CDR1 is SGHRS and CDR2 is YFSETQ. This CDR3 comprises 15 residues. V gave up 0 bases and J gave up 2 bases, with 10 bases separating them. CDR3 nucleotides: TGCGCCAGCAGCTTGGCCAACTCTAACACAGATACGCAGTATTTT. As protein: CASSLANSNTDTQYF.

The chain couples TRBV6-1 to TRBJ1-2; D may be TRBD1 (6 bases). Germline CDR1 reads MNHNS; CDR2 reads SASEGT. The CDR3 sequence is 13 residues long. The ends were cut back, 4 bases at V and 6 bases at J, with 12 bases in the middle. The CDR3 region has the DNA TGTGCCAGCAGTGGGGGTCAGGGGAATGGCTACACCTTC. It codes for CASSGGQGNGYTF.

This clone was detected a few times. This chain links TRBV5-1 with TRBJ1-3; weak D call: TRBD1 (6 bases). Trimming cost V 5 bases and J 4 bases, with 13 bases left between them. This CDR3 has 14 residues. The germline V gene encodes CDR1 SGHRS and CDR2 YFSETQ. CDR3 sequence (DNA): TGCGCCAGCAGTCTCGACAGGTCCGGAAACACCATATATTTT. It yields the protein CASSLDRSGNTIYF.

This chain joins TRBV7-3 and TRBJ1-5; D is perhaps TRBD1 (5 bases). Germline CDR1 is SGHTA and CDR2 is FQGTGA. CDR3 length equals 18 residues. Trimming removed 0 bases from V and 4 bases from J, with 19 bases in between. CDR3 protein: CASSLTKGAPLQNQPQHF. CDR3 coding DNA: TGTGCCAGCAGCTTAACTAAAGGGGCTCCTTTACAAAATCAGCCCCAGCATTTT. Full variable domain (rest looked up from reference TRBV7-3 and TRBJ1-5): GAGVSQTPSNKVTEKGKYVELRCDPISGHTALYWYRQSLGQGPEFLIYFQGTGAADDSGLPNDRFFAVRPEGSVSTLKIQRTERGDSAVYLCASSLTKGAPLQNQPQHFGDGTRLSIL.

V is TRBV7-8 and J is TRBJ2-5; 7 positions agree with TRBD2. CDR3 length: 14 residues. Germline loops: CDR1 SGHVS, CDR2 FQNEAQ. With 1 base clipped from V and 11 bases from J, the junction kept 10 bases outside the gene matches. CDR3 amino acids: CASSLEGGEREQYF. CDR3 nucleotides: TGTGCCAGCAGCTTAGAGGGAGGGGAGAGAGAGCAGTACTTC. The full variable domain, completed using reference TRBV7-8 and TRBJ2-5, is GAGVSQSPRYKVAKRGQDVALRCDPISGHVSLFWYQQALGQGPEFLTYFQNEAQLDKSGLPSDRFFAERPEGSVSTLKIQRTQQEDSAVYLCASSLEGGEREQYFGPGTRLLVL.

The chain uses TRBV10-3 and TRBJ1-4; 9 bases line up with TRBD1. The ends lost 4 bases at V and 5 bases at J; junction bases unmatched: 17. This CDR3 comprises 19 residues. Germline V CDR1 and CDR2: ENHRY, SYGVKD. CDR3 in amino acids: CAISGVRGGGQGRNEKLFF. DNA of the CDR3: TGTGCCATCAGTGGAGTCAGAGGGGGGGGACAGGGAAGGAATGAAAAACTGTTTTTT.